This entry describes one T cell receptor (beta chain). Antigen: not known. Sequencing was performed with immunoSEQ multiplex PCR; in TCRdb, only in-frame clones are kept and a portion is missing. The sample carries about 1,800,000 clones, about 95% recorded once. In the naive CD8 group, cells lacked CD45RO and were positively selected for CCR7, so terminally differentiated effector memory CD45RA+ cells were left out. This record belongs to a study of shared clonotypes between healthy human individuals. Study-level points and caveats: Generally, estimated richness proved larger in naive subsets than it did in memory subsets.

CDR3 size: 17 residues. Trimming stripped 4 bases from V and 0 bases from J, with 16 bases between. Germline lookup yields CDR1 SEHNR and CDR2 FQNEAQ (reference sequence). The sequence came from a man between 18 and 35 years old in good health. Sequences were obtained from naive CD8+ T cells sorted from blood. This chain connects TRBV7-9 to TRBJ1-3; D ambiguous. CDR3 amino acids: CASSSTLPGRSGNTIYF. The CDR3 coding sequence is TGTGCCAGCAGCTCAACTCTTCCGGGCCGCTCTGGAAACACCATATATTTT. Drawing the rest from reference TRBV7-9 and TRBJ1-3, the complete variable domain is DTGVSQNPRHKITKRGQNVTFRCDPISEHNRLYWYRQTLGQGPEFLTYFQNEAQLEKSRLLSDRFSAERPKGSFSTLEIQRTEQGDSAMYLCASSSTLPGRSGNTIYFGEGSWLTVV.